This TCR beta chain stems from a study of shared clonotypes between healthy human individuals. Study-level points and caveats: The naive CD4 repertoires of a few donors were compared, and approximately 4.7% of clonotypes were shared. Memory subsets had estimated richness that was generally smaller than that of naive subsets.

This clone was found once. Antigen specificity is unknown. Clones were read by immunoSEQ multiplex PCR, and TCRdb kept only the in-frame ones, dropping some. The table records some 2.1 million clones, roughly 95% of them present only once. The sequenced sample was naive CD4+ T cells sorted from blood. Sample subset: CD45RA+ positively selected. The TCR comes from a man between 18 and 29 years old in good health.

This CDR3 reads CASSLLQLGTGAGYTF. The CDR3 DNA follows: TGTGCCAGCAGCTTGCTACAACTTGGGACAGGGGCTGGCTACACCTTC. The chain has TRBV5-6 and TRBJ1-2; 10 bases fit TRBD1. J gave up 7 bases and V 1 base, and 10 bases lay outside the gene matches. CDR1 SGHDT and CDR2 YYEEEE come from the germline V gene. The CDR3 totals 16 residues.